Listed here are 21 T cell receptor beta chains from one sample, sequenced in a study of identical twins. TCRdb recomputed calls from the 5' RACE reads with MiXCR, one row per CDR3 protein. The sample shows approximately 280,000 distinct CDR3 sequences, less than 9% of them seen only once. These records were also assigned to another study, of yellow fever vaccine responses in identical twins.

Specimen: memory (CD45RO+) T cells sorted from blood. All receptors come from a woman aged 18-30 years in good health.

This clonotype was found a few times. The gene calls are TRBV11-2 and TRBJ2-1, with 11 nucleotides matching TRBD2. The CDR3 sequence is 15 residues long. The V segment lost 5 bases and the J segment 7 bases; nucleotides outside the gene matches: 7. CDR1 and CDR2 (germline): SGHAT, FQNNGV. The CDR3 region has the DNA TGTGCCAGCAGCGTGATAGCGGGAGGGAGGAATGAGCAGTTCTTC. This sequence encodes CASSVIAGGRNEQFF.

This clonotype was counted only a few times. The CDR3 DNA sequence: TGCGCCAGTCCGAAGGGGGTATCCAAACCCTGCGAGCAGTACTTC. This codes for CASPKGVSKPCEQYF. The chain couples TRBV5-1 to TRBJ2-7, with a weak D call TRBD1 (6 bases). Germline V gene data show CDR1 as SGHRS and CDR2 as YFSETQ. CDR3 length: 15 amino acids. V lost 8 bases to trimming and J lost 6 bases, with 24 bases between them.

The gene calls are TRBV7-8 and TRBJ1-5; 7 bases line up with TRBD1. V lost 5 bases, J lost 3 bases, and 7 bases stayed unmatched. The CDR3 has 15 amino acids. Germline loops: CDR1 SGHVS, CDR2 FQNEAQ. CDR3 in amino acids: CASSRGQKYNQPQHF. The DNA for the CDR3 is TGTGCCAGCAGCCGGGGACAGAAATACAATCAGCCCCAGCATTTT.

This clonotype was detected a few times. This chain joins TRBV18 and TRBJ2-1, with 10 bases lining up with TRBD2. The CDR3 runs 18 residues. After removal of 3 bases from V and 0 bases from J, the junction contained 8 bases not matched to a gene. Germline CDR1 and CDR2: KGHSH and LQKENI. The CDR3 region has the DNA TGTGCCAGCTCACCCCTAGCGGGAGTAACGGGCTCCTACAATGAGCAGTTCTTC. Translation: CASSPLAGVTGSYNEQFF.

This clonotype has just a few counts. V gene TRBV3-1 combines with J gene TRBJ2-1; D is undetermined. The CDR3 extends over 12 amino acids. CDR1 is LGHDT, CDR2 YNNKEL, per germline (reference sequence). Trimming cost V 1 base and J 15 bases, with 13 bases left between them. The CDR3 coding sequence is TGTGCCAGCAGCCAAGGTGGTAGAAGTACGTTCTTC. Translating it yields CASSQGGRSTFF.

V is TRBV2 and J is TRBJ2-3, with TRBD1 matching 11 bases. The length of the CDR3 is 17 residues. V lost 5 bases, J lost 3 bases, and 10 bases stayed unmatched. CDR1 is SNHLY and CDR2 is FYNNEI in the germline V gene. CDR3 coding DNA: TGTGCCAGCAGTCGAAGCTCCAGGGACAGGGGGACAGATACGCAGTATTTT. The encoded protein is CASSRSSRDRGTDTQYF.

In its sample, this clonotype was seen many times. The chain recombines TRBV12-3 or TRBV12-4 with TRBJ2-1; 9 bases line up with TRBD2. V gave up 1 base and J gave up 10 bases; unmatched junction bases: 2. CDR3 size: 13 residues. The CDR3 sequence: CASSLGGRGEQFF. CDR3 sequence (DNA): TGTGCCAGCAGTTTAGGCGGGAGGGGGGAGCAGTTCTTC.

This clonotype showed up many times. The V and J genes are TRBV12-3 or TRBV12-4 and TRBJ2-5, with D perhaps being TRBD1 or TRBD2 (5 bases each). Trimming cost V 6 bases and J 4 bases, with 15 bases left between them. The CDR3 has 14 amino acids. This CDR3 is CASSQEYGAETQYF. DNA of the CDR3: TGTGCCAGCAGCCAAGAGTACGGGGCAGAGACCCAGTACTTC.

This clonotype was detected a few times. The chain has TRBV6-2 or TRBV6-3 and TRBJ2-7; 16 bases line up with TRBD2. The germline V gene encodes CDR1 MNHEY and CDR2 SVGEGT. V trimming: 8 bases; J trimming: 5 bases; junction bases outside the gene matches: 9. This CDR3 has 16 residues. In DNA form, the CDR3 reads TGTGCCAGCGCCAAGGGACTAGCGGGAGGGCCCAACGAGCAGTACTTC. This codes for CASAKGLAGGPNEQYF.

The sample holds many counts of this clonotype. CDR3 coding DNA: TGTGCCAGCAGTTTAAAGGGGGGAGGGCTTGCTGAAGCTTTCTTT. Translating it yields CASSLKGGGLAEAFF. V is TRBV12-3 or TRBV12-4 and J is TRBJ1-1; maybe TRBD1 (6 bases). The V and J ends lost 2 bases and 6 bases respectively, with 16 bases between them. CDR3 length: 15 residues.

Ten or more counts support this clonotype. The chain uses TRBV5-1 and TRBJ2-4, with 7 positions matching TRBD2. Germline values: CDR1 SGHRS, CDR2 YFSETQ. The CDR3 spans 18 residues. The trim removed 4 bases at V and 1 base at J, leaving 14 bases unmatched. The CDR3 sequence is CASSAGRSGMTAKNIQYF. The DNA of the CDR3 is TGCGCCAGCAGCGCGGGCCGCAGCGGGATGACGGCCAAAAACATTCAGTACTTC.

There are a few counts of this clonotype. J is TRBJ2-1 and V is TRBV5-1; the D gene is possibly TRBD2 (8 bases). This CDR3 region has 16 residues. With 3 bases removed from V and 1 base from J, the gap between germline ends came to 14 bases. Germline CDR1 SGHRS, CDR2 YFSETQ. The CDR3 sequence is CASSSGGGQSYNEQFF. DNA of the CDR3: TGCGCCAGCAGCTCGGGGGGGGGACAGTCCTACAATGAGCAGTTCTTC.

This clonotype was seen repeatedly, ten times or more. The genes are TRBV20-1 and TRBJ2-1, with unresolved D. V gave up 3 bases and J gave up 6 bases, with 6 bases separating them. The CDR3 runs 11 residues. The germline V gene encodes CDR1 DFQATT and CDR2 SNEGSKA (reference sequence). For the CDR3, the DNA is TGCAGTGCTAGGTCGGTCAATGAGCAGTTCTTC. Amino acids: CSARSVNEQFF.

This chain uses TRBV6-2 or TRBV6-3 with TRBJ2-1, with 10 bases matching TRBD2. Unmatched junction bases numbered 5, after V lost 4 bases and J lost 8 bases. Germline V gives CDR1 MNHEY, CDR2 SVGEGT. The CDR3 runs to 14 residues. In DNA, the CDR3 is TGTGCCAGCAGTTTGCCTAGCGGGAGTGATGAGCAGTTCTTC. Translating it yields CASSLPSGSDEQFF.

This clonotype has just a few counts. The rearrangement joins TRBV6-2 or TRBV6-3 to TRBJ2-1, with D maybe TRBD1 (6 bases). Germline CDR1 MNHEY, CDR2 SVGEGT. Trimming stripped 6 bases from V and 0 bases from J, with 21 bases between. The CDR3 has 18 amino acids. CDR3: CASRPQQGRGGSYNEQFF. The CDR3 DNA is TGTGCCAGCAGGCCTCAGCAGGGGCGCGGAGGCTCCTACAATGAGCAGTTCTTC.

This clonotype was picked up a small number of times. The V call is TRBV12-3 or TRBV12-4, the J call TRBJ2-7, with 10 bases fitting TRBD1. With V trimmed by 7 bases and J by 9 bases, 12 bases remained unmatched. The CDR3 has 14 amino acids. The CDR3 protein is CASTQPGQGLPQYF. The CDR3 DNA sequence: TGTGCCAGCACACAACCGGGACAGGGGCTGCCGCAGTACTTC.

The table lists this clonotype with many counts. CDR3 protein: CASSSDRGGELFF. DNA of the CDR3: TGTGCCAGCAGTAGCGACAGAGGCGGGGAGCTGTTTTTT. This rearrangement joins TRBV12-3 or TRBV12-4 to TRBJ2-2; possible D gene TRBD1, 5 bases. The CDR3 is 13 amino acids. The germline V and J ends were trimmed by 5 bases and 7 bases, with 11 bases remaining between them.

This clonotype was detected only a few times. The chain has TRBV3-1 and TRBJ2-5, with D unclear. The CDR3 consists of 15 residues. From germline, CDR1 is LGHDT and CDR2 YNNKEL (reference sequence). V was shortened by 1 base and J by 4 bases, with 13 bases between the two germline ends. CDR3 amino acids: CASSQGGKSRETQYF. CDR3 in DNA: TGTGCCAGCAGCCAAGGGGGAAAGAGTCGAGAGACCCAGTACTTC.

CDR3 DNA sequence: TGTGCCAGCAGTTCTTCAGACAGGGTTGTCACTGAAGCTTTCTTT. Its protein is CASSSSDRVVTEAFF. This sequence joins TRBV3-1 and TRBJ1-1, with 7 bases fitting TRBD1. Germline values: CDR1 LGHDT, CDR2 YNNKEL (reference sequence). Trimming at V came to 6 bases and at J to 4 bases, leaving 11 bases not matched to a gene. The length of the CDR3 is 15 residues.

In its sample, this clonotype was seen many times. The rearrangement links TRBV10-3 to TRBJ2-3, with TRBD2 matching over 7 bases. This CDR3 is built from 16 residues. Germline CDR1 reads ENHRY; CDR2 reads SYGVKD. Losses at the gene ends were 3 bases for V and 3 bases for J; bases not matched to a gene: 9. The CDR3 here is CAISDLAGDGTDTQYF. In nucleotides, the CDR3 is TGTGCCATCAGTGATCTCGCGGGAGATGGAACAGATACGCAGTATTTT.

In this sample, this clonotype turned up a few times. This chain connects TRBV15 to TRBJ2-3; TRBD1 is a possible D gene (6 bases). The germline V gene has CDR1 LNHNV and CDR2 YYDKDF (reference sequence). Trimming left V 4 bases short and J 6 bases short, with 20 bases between. This CDR3 region has 16 residues. The CDR3 DNA reads as TGTGCCACCAGCACCATCCGGGACAAGCTGAAGGATACGCAGTATTTT. Translation gives CATSTIRDKLKDTQYF.